The source of this T cell receptor (beta chain) is a study of blood T cell repertoires in COVID-19. Trimming removed 5 bases from V and 11 bases from J; junction bases left unmatched: 10. CDR1 SGDLS and CDR2 YYNGEE come from the germline V gene. This CDR3 region has 14 residues. Produced via immunoSEQ multiplex PCR; TCRdb's table is partial and in-frame only. The table has 200,000 to 250,000 clones, 75% to 85% seen once. The clonotype was recovered from a woman aged 25-40 years with COVID-19, enrolled during active disease. The chain has TRBV9 and TRBJ1-6; 7 nucleotides agree with TRBD1. Source material: peripheral blood. CDR3 sequence reads: CASSSKGAGAPLHF. The CDR3 region has the DNA TGTGCCAGCAGTTCTAAGGGGGCCGGCGCACCCCTCCACTTT.